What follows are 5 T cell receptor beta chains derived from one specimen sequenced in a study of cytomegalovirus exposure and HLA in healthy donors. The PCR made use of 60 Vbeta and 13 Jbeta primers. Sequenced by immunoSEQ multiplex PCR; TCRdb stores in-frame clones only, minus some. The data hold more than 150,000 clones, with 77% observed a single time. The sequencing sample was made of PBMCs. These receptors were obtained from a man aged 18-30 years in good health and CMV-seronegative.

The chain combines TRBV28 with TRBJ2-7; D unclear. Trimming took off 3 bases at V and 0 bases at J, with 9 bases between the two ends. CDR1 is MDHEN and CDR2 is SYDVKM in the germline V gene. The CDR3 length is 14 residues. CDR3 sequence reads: CASSFLDGSYEQYF. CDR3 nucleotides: TGTGCCAGCAGTTTCCTAGACGGCTCCTACGAGCAGTACTTC. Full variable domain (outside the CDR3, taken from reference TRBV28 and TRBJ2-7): DVKVTQSSRYLVKRTGEKVFLECVQDMDHENMFWYRQDPGLGLRLIYFSYDVKMKEKGDIPEGYSVSREKKERFSLILESASTNQTSMYLCASSFLDGSYEQYFGPGTRLTVT.

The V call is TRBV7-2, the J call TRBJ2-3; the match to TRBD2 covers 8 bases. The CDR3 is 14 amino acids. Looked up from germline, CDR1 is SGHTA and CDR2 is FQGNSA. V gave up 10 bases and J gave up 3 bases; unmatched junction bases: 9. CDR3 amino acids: CATNRGGPTDTQYF. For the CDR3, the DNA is TGTGCCACTAACCGGGGGGGCCCGACAGATACGCAGTATTTT.

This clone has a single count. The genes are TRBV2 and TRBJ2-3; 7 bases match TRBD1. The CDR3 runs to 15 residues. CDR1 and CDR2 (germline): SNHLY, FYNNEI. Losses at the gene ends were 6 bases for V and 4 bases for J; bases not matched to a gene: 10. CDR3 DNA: TGTGCCAGCAGCCCGACAGGGCCGAGTGCAGATACGCAGTATTTT. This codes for CASSPTGPSADTQYF.

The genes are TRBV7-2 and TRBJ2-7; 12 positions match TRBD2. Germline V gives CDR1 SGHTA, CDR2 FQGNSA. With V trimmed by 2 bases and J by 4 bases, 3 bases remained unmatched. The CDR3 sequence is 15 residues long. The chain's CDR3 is CASSLSTSGGYEQYF. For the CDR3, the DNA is TGTGCCAGCAGCTTAAGTACTAGCGGGGGGTACGAGCAGTACTTC.

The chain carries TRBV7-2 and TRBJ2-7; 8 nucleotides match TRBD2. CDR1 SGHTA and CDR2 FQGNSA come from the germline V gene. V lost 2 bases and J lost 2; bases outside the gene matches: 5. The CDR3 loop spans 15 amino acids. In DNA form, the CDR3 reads TGTGCCAGCAGCTTATCCGGGGGGGCTCCCTACGAGCAGTACTTC. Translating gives CASSLSGGAPYEQYF. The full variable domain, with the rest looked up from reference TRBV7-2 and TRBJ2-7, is GAGVSQSPSNKVTEKGKDVELRCDPISGHTALYWYRQSLGQGLEFLIYFQGNSAPDKSGLPSDRFSAERTGGSVSTLTIQRTQQEDSAVYLCASSLSGGAPYEQYFGPGTRLTVT.